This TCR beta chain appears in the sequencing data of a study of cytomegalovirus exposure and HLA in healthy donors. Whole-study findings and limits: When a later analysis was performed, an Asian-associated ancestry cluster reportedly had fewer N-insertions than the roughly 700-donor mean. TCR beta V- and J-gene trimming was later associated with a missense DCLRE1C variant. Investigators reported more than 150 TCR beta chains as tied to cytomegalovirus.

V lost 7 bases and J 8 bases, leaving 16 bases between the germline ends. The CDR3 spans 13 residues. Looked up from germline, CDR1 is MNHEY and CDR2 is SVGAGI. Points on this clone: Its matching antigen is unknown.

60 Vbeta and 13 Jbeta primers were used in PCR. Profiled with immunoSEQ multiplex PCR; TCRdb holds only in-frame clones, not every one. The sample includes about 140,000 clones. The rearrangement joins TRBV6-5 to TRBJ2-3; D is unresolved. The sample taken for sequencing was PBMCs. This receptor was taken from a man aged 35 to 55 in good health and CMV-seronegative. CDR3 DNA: TGTGCCAGCACAAGTTTTATCGATAGTACGCAGTATTTT. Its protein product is CASTSFIDSTQYF.